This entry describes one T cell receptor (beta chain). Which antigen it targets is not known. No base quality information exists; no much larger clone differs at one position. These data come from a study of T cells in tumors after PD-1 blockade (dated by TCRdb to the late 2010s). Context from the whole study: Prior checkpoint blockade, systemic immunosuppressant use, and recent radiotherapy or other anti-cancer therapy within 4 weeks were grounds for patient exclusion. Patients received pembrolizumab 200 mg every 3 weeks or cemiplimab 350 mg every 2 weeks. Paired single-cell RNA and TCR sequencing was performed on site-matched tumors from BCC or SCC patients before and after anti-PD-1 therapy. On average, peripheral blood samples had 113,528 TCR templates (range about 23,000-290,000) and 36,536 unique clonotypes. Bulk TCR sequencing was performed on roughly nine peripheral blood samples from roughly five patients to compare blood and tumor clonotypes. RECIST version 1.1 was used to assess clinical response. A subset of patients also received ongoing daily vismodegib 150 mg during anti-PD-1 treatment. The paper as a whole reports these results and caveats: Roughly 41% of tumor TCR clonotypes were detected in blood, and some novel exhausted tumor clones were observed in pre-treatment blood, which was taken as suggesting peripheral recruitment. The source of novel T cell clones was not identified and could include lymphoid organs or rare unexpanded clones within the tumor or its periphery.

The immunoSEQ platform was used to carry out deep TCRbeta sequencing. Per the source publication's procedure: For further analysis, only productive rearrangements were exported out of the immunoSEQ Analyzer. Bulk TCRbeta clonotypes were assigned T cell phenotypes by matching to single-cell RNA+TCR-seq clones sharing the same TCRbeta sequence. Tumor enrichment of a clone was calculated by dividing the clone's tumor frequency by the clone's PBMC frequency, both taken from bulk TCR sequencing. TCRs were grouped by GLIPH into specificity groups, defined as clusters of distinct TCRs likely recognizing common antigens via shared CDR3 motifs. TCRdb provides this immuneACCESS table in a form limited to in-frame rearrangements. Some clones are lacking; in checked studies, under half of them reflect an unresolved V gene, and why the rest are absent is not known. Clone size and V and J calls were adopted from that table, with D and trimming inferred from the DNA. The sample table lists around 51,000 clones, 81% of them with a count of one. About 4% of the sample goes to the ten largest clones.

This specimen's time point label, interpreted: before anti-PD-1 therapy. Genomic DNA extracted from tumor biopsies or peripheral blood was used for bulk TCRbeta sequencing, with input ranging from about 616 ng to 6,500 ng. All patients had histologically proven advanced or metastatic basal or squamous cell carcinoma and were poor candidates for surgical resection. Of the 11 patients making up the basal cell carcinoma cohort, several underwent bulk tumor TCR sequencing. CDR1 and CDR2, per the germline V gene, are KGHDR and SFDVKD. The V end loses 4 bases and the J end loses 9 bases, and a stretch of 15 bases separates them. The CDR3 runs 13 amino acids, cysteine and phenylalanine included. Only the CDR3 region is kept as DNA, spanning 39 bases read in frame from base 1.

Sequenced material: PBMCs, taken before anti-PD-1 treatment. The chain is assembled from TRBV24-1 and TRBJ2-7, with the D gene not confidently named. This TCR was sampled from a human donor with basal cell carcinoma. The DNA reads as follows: TGTGCCACCAGTGACGGTCCCTCCGTCGCGCAGTACTTC. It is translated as CATSDGPSVAQYF.